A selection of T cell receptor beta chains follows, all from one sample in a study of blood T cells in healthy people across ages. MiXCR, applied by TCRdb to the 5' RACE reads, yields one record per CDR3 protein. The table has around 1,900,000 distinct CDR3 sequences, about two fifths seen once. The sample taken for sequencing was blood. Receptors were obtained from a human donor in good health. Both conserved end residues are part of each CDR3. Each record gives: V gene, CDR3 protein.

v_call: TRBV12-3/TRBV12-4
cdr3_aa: CATGTVNTEAFF

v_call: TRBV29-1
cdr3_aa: CSGQGDGYTF

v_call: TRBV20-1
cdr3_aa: CSAKVRMNTEAFF

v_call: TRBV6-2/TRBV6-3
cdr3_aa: CASALSYNEQFF

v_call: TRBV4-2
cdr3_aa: CASSHSRGGSGADVLTF

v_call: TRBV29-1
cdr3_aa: CSARKGGYEQYF

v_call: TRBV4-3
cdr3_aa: CASRLDDPYNEQFF

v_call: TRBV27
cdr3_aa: CASSPPGASSSYNSPLHF

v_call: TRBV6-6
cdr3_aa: CASSLLRGGYGYTF

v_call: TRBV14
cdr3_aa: CASSQAGGNYGYTF

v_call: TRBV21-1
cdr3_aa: CASSRGRGLLGYTF

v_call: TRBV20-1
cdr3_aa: CSATGDGSNQPQHF

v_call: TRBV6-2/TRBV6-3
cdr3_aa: CASIDSRTGPSCEQYF

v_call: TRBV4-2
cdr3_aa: CASSVEGGGTEAFF

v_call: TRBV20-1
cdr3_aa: CSARVRGGALDIQYF

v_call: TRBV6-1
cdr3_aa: CASSEAGVTDTQYF

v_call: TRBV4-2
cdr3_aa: CASSQEGGGLADTQYF

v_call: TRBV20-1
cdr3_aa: CSASQQFNEKLFF

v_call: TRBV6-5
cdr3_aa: CASSPRGGPQTYEQYF

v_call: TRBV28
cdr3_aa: CASSSPGRPQDTQYF

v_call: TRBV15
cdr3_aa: CATSRLAGENNEQFF

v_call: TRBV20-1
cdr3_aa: CSAHERLTGTQYF

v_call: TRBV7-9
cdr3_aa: CASSSGGLPGGYGYTF

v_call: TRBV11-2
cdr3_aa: CASRKTGTDQAFF

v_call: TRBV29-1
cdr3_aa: CSVDPPGQQETQYF

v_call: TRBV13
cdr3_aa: CASSLGTWDRTSYGYTF

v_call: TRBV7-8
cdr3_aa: CASSPIRLRDTQYF

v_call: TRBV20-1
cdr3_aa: CSASRGGLNQPQHF

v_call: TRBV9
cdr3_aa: CASSVAEYHYGYTF

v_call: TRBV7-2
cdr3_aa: CASSGTSAEQYF

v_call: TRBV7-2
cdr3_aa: CASSSRTGRGQGYTF

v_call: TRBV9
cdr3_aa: CASSVLAGSSYEQYF